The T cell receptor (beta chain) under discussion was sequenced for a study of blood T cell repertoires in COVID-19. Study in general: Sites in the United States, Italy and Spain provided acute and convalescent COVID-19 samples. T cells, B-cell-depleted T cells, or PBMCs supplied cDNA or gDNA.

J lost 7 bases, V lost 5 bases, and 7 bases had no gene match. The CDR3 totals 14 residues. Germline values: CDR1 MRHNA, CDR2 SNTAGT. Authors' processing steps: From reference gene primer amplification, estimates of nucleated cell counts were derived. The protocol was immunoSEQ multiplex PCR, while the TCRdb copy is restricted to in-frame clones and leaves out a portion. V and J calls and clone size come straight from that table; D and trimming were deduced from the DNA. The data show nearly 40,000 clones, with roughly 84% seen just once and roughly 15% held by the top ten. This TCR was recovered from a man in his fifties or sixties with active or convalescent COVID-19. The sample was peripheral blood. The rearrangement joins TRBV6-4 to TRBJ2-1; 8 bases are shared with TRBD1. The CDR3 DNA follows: TGTGCCAGCAGTACACGGACAGGGAGGAATGAGCAGTTCTTC. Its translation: CASSTRTGRNEQFF.